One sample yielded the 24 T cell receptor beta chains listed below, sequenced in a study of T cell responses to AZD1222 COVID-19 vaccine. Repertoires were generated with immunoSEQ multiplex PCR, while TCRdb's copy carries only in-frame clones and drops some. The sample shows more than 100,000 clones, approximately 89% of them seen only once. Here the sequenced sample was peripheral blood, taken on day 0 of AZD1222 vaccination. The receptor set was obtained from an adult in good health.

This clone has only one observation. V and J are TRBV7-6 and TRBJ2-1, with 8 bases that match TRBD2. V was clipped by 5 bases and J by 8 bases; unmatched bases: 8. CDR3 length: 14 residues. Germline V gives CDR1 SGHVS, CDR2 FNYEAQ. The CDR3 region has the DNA TGTGCCAGCAGCCCGGGACTAGTAAAGGATGAGCAGTTCTTC. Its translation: CASSPGLVKDEQFF.

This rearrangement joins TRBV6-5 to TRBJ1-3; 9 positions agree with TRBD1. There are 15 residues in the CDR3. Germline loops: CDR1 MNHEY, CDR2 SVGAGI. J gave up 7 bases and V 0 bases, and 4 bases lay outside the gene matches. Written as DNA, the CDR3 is TGTGCCAGCAGTTACTCGGGACAGGGCCCGAACACCATATATTTT. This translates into CASSYSGQGPNTIYF.

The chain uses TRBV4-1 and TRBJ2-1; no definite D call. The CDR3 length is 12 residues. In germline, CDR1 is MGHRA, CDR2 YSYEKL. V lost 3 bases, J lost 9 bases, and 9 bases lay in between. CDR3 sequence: CASSHVTPEQFF. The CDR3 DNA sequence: TGCGCCAGCAGCCATGTGACCCCTGAGCAGTTCTTC.

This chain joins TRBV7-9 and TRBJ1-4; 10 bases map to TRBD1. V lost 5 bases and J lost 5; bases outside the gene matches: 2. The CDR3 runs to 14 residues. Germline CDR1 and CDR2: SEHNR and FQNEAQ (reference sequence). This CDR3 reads CASSRGQGNEKLFF. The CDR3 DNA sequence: TGTGCCAGCAGCCGGGGACAGGGGAATGAAAAACTGTTTTTT.

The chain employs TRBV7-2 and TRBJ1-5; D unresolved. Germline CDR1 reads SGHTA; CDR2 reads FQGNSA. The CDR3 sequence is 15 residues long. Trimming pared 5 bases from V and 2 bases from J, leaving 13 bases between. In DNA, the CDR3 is TGTGCCAGCAGCCCCCCCGGGCATTGCAATCAGCCCCAGCATTTT. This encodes CASSPPGHCNQPQHF.

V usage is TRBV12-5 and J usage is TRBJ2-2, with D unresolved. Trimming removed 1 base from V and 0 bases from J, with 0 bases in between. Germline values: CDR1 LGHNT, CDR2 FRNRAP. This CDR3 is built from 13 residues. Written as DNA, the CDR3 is TGTGCTAGTGGTTTGGCGAACACCGGGGAGCTGTTTTTT. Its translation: CASGLANTGELFF.

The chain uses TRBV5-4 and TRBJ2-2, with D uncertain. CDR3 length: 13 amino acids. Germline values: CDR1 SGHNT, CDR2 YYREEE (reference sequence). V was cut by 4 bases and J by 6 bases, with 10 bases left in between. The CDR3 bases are TGTGCCAGCAGCCCGGCGTCGTCCGGGGAGCTGTTTTTT. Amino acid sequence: CASSPASSGELFF.

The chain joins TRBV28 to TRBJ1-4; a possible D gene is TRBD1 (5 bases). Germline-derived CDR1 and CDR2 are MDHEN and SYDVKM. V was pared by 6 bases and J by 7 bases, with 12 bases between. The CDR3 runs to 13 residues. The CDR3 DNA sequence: TGTGCCAGCAGGGGGACCGCCCGTGAAAAACTGTTTTTT. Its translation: CASRGTAREKLFF.

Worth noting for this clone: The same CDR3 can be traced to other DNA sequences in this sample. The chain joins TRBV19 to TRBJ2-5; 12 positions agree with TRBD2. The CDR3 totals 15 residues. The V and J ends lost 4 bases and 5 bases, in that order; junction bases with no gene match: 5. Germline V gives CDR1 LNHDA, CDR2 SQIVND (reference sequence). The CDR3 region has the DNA TGTGCCAGTAGTACAACTAGCGGGGGGCGGGAGACCCAGTACTTC. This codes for CASSTTSGGRETQYF. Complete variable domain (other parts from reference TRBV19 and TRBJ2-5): DGGITQSPKYLFRKEGQNVTLSCEQNLNHDAMYWYRQDPGQGLRLIYYSQIVNDFQKGDIAEGYSVSREKKESFPLTVTSAQKNPTAFYLCASSTTSGGRETQYFGPGTRLLVL.

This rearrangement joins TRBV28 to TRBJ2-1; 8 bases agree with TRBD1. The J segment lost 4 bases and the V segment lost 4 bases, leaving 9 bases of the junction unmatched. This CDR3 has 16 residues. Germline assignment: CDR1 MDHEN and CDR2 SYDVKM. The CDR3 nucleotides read TGTGCCAGCAGTTCCCCGGACAGGGTGGGGTACAATGAGCAGTTCTTC. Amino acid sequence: CASSSPDRVGYNEQFF.

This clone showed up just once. The CDR3 DNA sequence: TGCGCCAGCAGCCTCCGAGGGGAGGGAGGGGGCTATAATTCACCCCTCCACTTT. It is translated as CASSLRGEGGGYNSPLHF. V is TRBV4-1 and J is TRBJ1-6, with D tentatively TRBD1 (6 bases). CDR3 length: 18 amino acids. V was cut by 4 bases and J by 3 bases, with 19 bases left in between. Germline assignment: CDR1 MGHRA and CDR2 YSYEKL.

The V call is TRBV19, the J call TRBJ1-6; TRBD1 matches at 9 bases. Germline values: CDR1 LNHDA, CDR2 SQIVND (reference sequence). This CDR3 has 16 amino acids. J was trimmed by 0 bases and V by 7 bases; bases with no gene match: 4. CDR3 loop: CASKVTGGSYNSPLHF. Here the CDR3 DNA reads TGTGCCAGTAAAGTGACAGGGGGCTCCTATAATTCACCCCTCCACTTT.

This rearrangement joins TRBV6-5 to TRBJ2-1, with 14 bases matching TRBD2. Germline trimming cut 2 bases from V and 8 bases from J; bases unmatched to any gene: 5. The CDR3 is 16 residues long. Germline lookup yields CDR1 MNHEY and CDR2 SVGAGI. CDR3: CASSYAGTSGGDEQFF. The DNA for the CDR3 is TGTGCCAGCAGTTACGCCGGGACTAGCGGGGGTGATGAGCAGTTCTTC.

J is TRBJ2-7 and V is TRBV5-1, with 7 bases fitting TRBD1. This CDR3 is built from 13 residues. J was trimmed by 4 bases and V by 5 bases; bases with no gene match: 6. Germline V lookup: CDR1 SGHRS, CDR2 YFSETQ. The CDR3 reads CASRVTGAYEQYF. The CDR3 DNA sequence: TGCGCCAGCAGGGTCACAGGGGCTTACGAGCAGTACTTC.

The CDR3 DNA reads as TGTGCCATCAGTGAGACAAGGACTAGCGGGGGGCCAAACACCGGGGAGCTGTTTTTT. This sequence encodes CAISETRTSGGPNTGELFF. The J gene is TRBJ2-2, the V gene TRBV10-3, with TRBD2 matching 14 bases. Germline values: CDR1 ENHRY, CDR2 SYGVKD. This CDR3 has 19 residues. J was trimmed by 2 bases and V by 2 bases; bases with no gene match: 7.

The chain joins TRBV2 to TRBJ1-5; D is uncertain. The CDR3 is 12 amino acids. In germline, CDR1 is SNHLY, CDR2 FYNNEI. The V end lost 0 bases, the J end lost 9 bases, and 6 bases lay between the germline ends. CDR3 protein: CASSEAGGPQHF. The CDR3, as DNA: TGTGCCAGCAGTGAAGCAGGAGGGCCCCAGCATTTT.

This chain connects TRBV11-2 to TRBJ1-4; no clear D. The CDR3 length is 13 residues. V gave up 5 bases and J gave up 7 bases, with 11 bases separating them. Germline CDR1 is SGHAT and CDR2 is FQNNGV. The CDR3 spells CASSILGSEKLFF. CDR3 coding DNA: TGTGCCAGCAGCATTCTAGGATCTGAAAAACTGTTTTTT.

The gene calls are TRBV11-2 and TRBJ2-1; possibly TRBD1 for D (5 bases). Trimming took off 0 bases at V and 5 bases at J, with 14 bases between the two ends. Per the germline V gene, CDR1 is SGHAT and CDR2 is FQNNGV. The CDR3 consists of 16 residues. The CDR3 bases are TGTGCCAGCAGCTTAGATAGGGGATTCACGAACAATGAGCAGTTCTTC. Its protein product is CASSLDRGFTNNEQFF.

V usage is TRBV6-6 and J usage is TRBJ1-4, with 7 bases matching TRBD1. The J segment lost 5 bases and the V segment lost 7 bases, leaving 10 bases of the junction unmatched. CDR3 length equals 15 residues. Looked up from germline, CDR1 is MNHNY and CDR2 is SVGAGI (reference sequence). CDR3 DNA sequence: TGTGCCAGCATCAGCACCGGGACAGCAAATGAAAAACTGTTTTTT. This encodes CASISTGTANEKLFF.

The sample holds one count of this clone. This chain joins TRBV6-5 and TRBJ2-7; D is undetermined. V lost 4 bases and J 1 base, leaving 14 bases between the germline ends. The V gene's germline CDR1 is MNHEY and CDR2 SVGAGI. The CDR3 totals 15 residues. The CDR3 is CASSFGGLGSYEQYF. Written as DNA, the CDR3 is TGTGCCAGCAGTTTCGGTGGTCTTGGATCCTACGAGCAGTACTTC.

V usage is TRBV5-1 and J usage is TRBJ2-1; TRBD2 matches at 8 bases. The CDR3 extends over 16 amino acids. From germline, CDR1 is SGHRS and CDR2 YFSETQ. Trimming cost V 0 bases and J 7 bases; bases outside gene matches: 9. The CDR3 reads CASSLGTSLLANEQFF. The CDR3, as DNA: TGCGCCAGCAGCTTGGGGACTAGCTTATTGGCGAATGAGCAGTTCTTC.

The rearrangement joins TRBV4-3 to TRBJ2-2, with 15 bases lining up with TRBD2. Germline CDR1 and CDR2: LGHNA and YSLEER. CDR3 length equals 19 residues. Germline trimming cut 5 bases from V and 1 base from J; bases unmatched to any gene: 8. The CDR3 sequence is CASSVAGTSGGMNTGELFF. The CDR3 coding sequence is TGCGCCAGCAGCGTAGCCGGGACTAGCGGGGGGATGAACACCGGGGAGCTGTTTTTT.

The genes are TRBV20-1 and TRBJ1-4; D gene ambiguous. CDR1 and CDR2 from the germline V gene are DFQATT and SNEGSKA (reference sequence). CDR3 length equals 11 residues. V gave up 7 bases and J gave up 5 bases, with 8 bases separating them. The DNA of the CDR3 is TGCAGTGTCCGTGGAAATGAAAAACTGTTTTTT. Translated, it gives CSVRGNEKLFF.

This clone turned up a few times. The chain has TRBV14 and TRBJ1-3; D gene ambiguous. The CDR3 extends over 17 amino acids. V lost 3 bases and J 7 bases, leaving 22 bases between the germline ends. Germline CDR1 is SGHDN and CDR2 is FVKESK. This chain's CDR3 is CASSQESVATWWNTIYF. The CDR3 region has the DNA TGTGCCAGCAGCCAGGAATCAGTGGCTACTTGGTGGAACACCATATATTTT. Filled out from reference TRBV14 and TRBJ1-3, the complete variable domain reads EAGVTQFPSHSVIEKGQTVTLRCDPISGHDNLYWYRRVMGKEIKFLLHFVKESKQDESGMPNNRFLAERTGGTYSTLKVQPAELEDSGVYFCASSQESVATWWNTIYFGEGSWLTVV.